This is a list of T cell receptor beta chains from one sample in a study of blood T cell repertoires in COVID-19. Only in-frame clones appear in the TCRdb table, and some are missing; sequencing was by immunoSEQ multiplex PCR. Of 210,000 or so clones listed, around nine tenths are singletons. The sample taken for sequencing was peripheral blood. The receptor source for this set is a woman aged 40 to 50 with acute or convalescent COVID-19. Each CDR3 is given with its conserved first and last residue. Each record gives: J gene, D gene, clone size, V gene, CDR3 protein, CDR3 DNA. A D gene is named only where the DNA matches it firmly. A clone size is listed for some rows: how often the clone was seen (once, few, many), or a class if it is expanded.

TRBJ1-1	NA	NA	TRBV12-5	CASGLVLGPNTEAFF	TGTGCTAGTGGTTTGGTACTGGGCCCGAACACTGAAGCTTTCTTT
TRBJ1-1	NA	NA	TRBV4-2	CASSQDPLNTEAFF	TGTGCCAGCAGCCAAGATCCCTTGAACACTGAAGCTTTCTTT
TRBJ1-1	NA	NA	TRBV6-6	CASSYSGHQNTEAFF	TGTGCCAGCAGTTACTCGGGACACCAGAACACTGAAGCTTTCTTT
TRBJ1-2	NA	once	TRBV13	CASFTGGLPVGYTF	TGTGCCAGCTTTACCGGGGGACTACCCGTCGGCTACACCTTC
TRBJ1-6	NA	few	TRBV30	CAWNRVGSPLHF	TGTGCCTGGAACAGGGTAGGATCACCCCTCCACTTT
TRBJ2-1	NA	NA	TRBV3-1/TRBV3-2	CASSQGETTFYNEQFF	TGTGCCAGCAGCCAAGGGGAGACTACTTTTTACAATGAGCAGTTCTTC
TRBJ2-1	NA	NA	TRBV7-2	CASSLLGHRIF	TGTGCCAGCAGCTTACTAGGCCATCGAATCTTC
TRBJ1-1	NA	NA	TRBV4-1	CASSQAPVYTIPQVANTEAFF	TGCGCCAGCAGCCAAGCCCCCGTTTACACTATACCTCAAGTGGCGAACACTGAAGCTTTCTTT
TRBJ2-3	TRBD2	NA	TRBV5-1	CASSFLPGGLNTDTQYF	TGCGCCAGCAGCTTCCTCCCGGGGGGACTCAACACAGATACGCAGTATTTT
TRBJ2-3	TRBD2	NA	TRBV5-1	CASSLQGLAGLDTQYF	TGCGCCAGCAGCTTGCAGGGACTAGCGGGGTTAGATACGCAGTATTTT
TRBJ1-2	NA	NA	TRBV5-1	CASSLGVQVTGSGYTF	TGCGCCAGCAGCTTAGGAGTCCAGGTTACCGGGAGTGGCTACACCTTC
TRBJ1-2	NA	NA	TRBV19	CASEVGTTNYGYTF	TGTGCCAGCGAAGTTGGGACAACTAACTATGGCTACACCTTC
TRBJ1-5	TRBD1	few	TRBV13	CASSLHGGQGGVQPQHF	TGTGCCAGCAGCTTACATGGGGGCCAGGGGGGAGTTCAGCCCCAGCATTTT
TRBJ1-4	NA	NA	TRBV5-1	CASSPRDGSEKLFF	TGCGCCAGCAGCCCCAGGGACGGGAGTGAAAAACTGTTTTTT
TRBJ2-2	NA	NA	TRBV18	CASSPTGLTNTGELFF	TGTGCCAGCTCACCAACCGGACTCACGAACACCGGGGAGCTGTTTTTT
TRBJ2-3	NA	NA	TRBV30	CAWSRQGGDTQYF	TGTGCCTGGAGTAGGCAGGGGGGAGATACGCAGTATTTT
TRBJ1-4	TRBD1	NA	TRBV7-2	CASSPGQGEKLFF	TGTGCCAGCAGCCCAGGACAGGGTGAAAAACTGTTTTTT